These 3 T cell receptor beta chains were sequenced from one sample in a study of technical replicates of blood from a few donors. Libraries were prepared by immunoSEQ multiplex PCR; TCRdb keeps only in-frame clonotypes and omits some of them. The data show tens of thousands of clones, approximately 93% seen once. Source material: T cells isolated from PBMCs. These receptors all come from a human donor in good health.

This clone came up once. The rearrangement joins TRBV18 to TRBJ1-1; D gene unclear. Trimming stripped 4 bases from V and 2 bases from J, with 8 bases between. The germline CDR1 and CDR2 sequences are KGHSH and LQKENI. CDR3 length equals 13 residues. The DNA for the CDR3 is TGTGCCAGCTCACTTGAGTATAACACTGAAGCTTTCTTT. Its protein product is CASSLEYNTEAFF.

This chain uses TRBV7-2 with TRBJ2-3, with 8 bases that match TRBD2. The ends lost 5 bases at V and 2 bases at J; junction bases unmatched: 6. This CDR3 spans 15 amino acids. CDR1 and CDR2 from the germline V gene are SGHTA and FQGNSA. The DNA for the CDR3 is TGTGCCAGCAGCAGAGCGGGAGAACACACAGATACGCAGTATTTT. Amino acids: CASSRAGEHTDTQYF. The full variable domain, in which reference TRBV7-2 and TRBJ2-3 provide the parts outside the CDR3, is GAGVSQSPSNKVTEKGKDVELRCDPISGHTALYWYRQSLGQGLEFLIYFQGNSAPDKSGLPSDRFSAERTGGSVSTLTIQRTQQEDSAVYLCASSRAGEHTDTQYFGPGTRLTVL.

This sequence joins TRBV4-3 and TRBJ2-7; D not resolved. Germline V gene sequence: CDR1 LGHNA, CDR2 YSLEER. This CDR3 has 14 amino acids. The ends were cut back, 3 bases at V and 5 bases at J, with 14 bases in the middle. CDR3 loop: CASSQAAIPHEQYF. CDR3 DNA sequence: TGCGCCAGCAGCCAGGCGGCAATCCCACACGAGCAGTACTTC.